This T cell receptor beta chain was profiled in a study of neurological immune-mediated disorders. Regarding this clonotype: Its antigen remains unknown.

V dropped 2 bases and J dropped 0 bases, with 5 bases sitting between them. Germline V gives CDR1 MNHEY, CDR2 SVGAGI. The CDR3 has 13 residues. The method for making cDNA was 5'RACE, and it used 10-nucleotide random UMIs. One entry per CDR3 protein, called by TCRdb with MiXCR from the 5' RACE reads. The data show approximately 87,000 distinct CDR3 sequences, roughly an eighth seen once. The study's findings and limits: While HTLV-1-associated myelopathy showed the greatest TCR clonal expansion, multiple sclerosis showed the least, falling below healthy controls. CDR3 amino acid sequences of expanded clones were not shared across subjects, a result suggesting private repertoires in all groups.

Sample: PBMCs. The sequence came from a woman in her forties or fifties in good health. This chain links TRBV6-5 with TRBJ2-7; D unresolved. The CDR3: CASSYDGSYEQYF. The DNA for the CDR3 is TGTGCCAGCAGTTACGACGGCTCCTACGAGCAGTACTTC.